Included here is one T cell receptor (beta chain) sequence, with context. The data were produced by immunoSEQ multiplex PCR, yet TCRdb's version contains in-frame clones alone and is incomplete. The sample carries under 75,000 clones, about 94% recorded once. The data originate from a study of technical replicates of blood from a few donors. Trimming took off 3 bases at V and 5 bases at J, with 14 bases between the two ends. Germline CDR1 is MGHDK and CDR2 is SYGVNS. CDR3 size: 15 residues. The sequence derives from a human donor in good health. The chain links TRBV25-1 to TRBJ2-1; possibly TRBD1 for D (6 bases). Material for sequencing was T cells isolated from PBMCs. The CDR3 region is CASSDTKGQNNEQFF. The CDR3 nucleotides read TGTGCCAGCAGTGATACAAAGGGACAAAACAATGAGCAGTTCTTC.